This T cell receptor beta chain was recorded in a study of cytomegalovirus exposure and HLA in healthy donors. The germline CDR1 and CDR2 sequences are MNHNY and SVGAGI (reference sequence). The CDR3 spans 14 residues. V shed 11 bases, J shed 2 bases, and the junction held 9 bases outside the gene matches. The PCR employed 60 Vbeta primers together with 13 Jbeta primers. Sequencing was performed with immunoSEQ multiplex PCR; in TCRdb, only in-frame clones are kept and a portion is missing. Among 130,000 to 150,000 clones listed, over 65% were seen once. The sample consisted of PBMCs. This chain joins TRBV6-6 and TRBJ2-3; TRBD2 agrees at 8 bases. The sequence was collected from a middle-aged man in good health and CMV-seropositive. Here the CDR3 DNA reads TGTGCCGTGGGAGCGGGAGTGACCACAGATACGCAGTATTTT. It translates to CAVGAGVTTDTQYF.